These 30 T cell receptor beta chains were sequenced from one sample in a study of control samples from healthy donors and cancer patients. Repertoires were generated with immunoSEQ multiplex PCR, while TCRdb's copy carries only in-frame clones and drops some. The table has about 35,000 clones, 90% to 95% seen once. What was sequenced was PBMCs. Receptors were obtained from a man aged 35 to 55 with colorectal cancer.

The gene calls are TRBV7-9 and TRBJ1-5; a possible D gene is TRBD1 (5 bases). The V end was cut by 7 bases, the J end by 3 bases, with 16 bases between. The length of the CDR3 is 15 residues. Germline V gene sequence: CDR1 SEHNR, CDR2 FQNEAQ (reference sequence). The DNA for the CDR3 is TGTGCCAGCACCCGGGGGGGGATCGACAATCAGCCCCAGCATTTT. Translating gives CASTRGGIDNQPQHF. The complete variable domain, with remaining parts taken from reference TRBV7-9 and TRBJ1-5, reads DTGVSQNPRHKITKRGQNVTFRCDPISEHNRLYWYRQTLGQGPEFLTYFQNEAQLEKSRLLSDRFSAERPKGSFSTLEIQRTEQGDSAMYLCASTRGGIDNQPQHFGDGTRLSIL.

The CDR3 bases are TGCGCCAGCAGTGAAGCCCCGCGGGGGGGAGGGGGTGAGCAGTTCTTC. It translates to CASSEAPRGGGGEQFF. The V and J genes are TRBV10-1 and TRBJ2-1, with 9 positions matching TRBD2. J gave up 9 bases and V 3 bases, and 12 bases lay outside the gene matches. This CDR3 has 16 residues. Germline V CDR1 and CDR2: WNHNN, SYGVQD (reference sequence).

The chain uses TRBV5-1 and TRBJ1-6; D ambiguous. The CDR3 runs 13 residues. V lost 1 base and J 8 bases, leaving 7 bases between the germline ends. Per germline, CDR1 SGHRS and CDR2 YFSETQ. The CDR3: CASSLMTDSPLHF. CDR3 nucleotide sequence: TGCGCCAGCAGCTTGATGACCGATTCACCCCTCCACTTT.

The chain uses TRBV7-2 and TRBJ1-1; D call uncertain. Deletions cut 5 bases from V and 4 bases from J, with 17 bases between. CDR3 length: 15 amino acids. Germline V CDR1 and CDR2: SGHTA, FQGNSA. CDR3 loop: CASSQETIRGTEAFF. The CDR3 nucleotides read TGTGCCAGCAGCCAAGAGACCATTCGGGGCACTGAAGCTTTCTTT.

CDR3 sequence reads: CATQSPGTGGYGYTF. DNA of the CDR3: TGTGCCACCCAGAGTCCCGGGACAGGGGGCTATGGCTACACCTTC. The chain recombines TRBV10-3 with TRBJ1-2; the match to TRBD1 covers 11 bases. There are 15 residues in the CDR3. Germline values: CDR1 ENHRY, CDR2 SYGVKD. J lost 4 bases, V lost 10 bases, and 11 bases had no gene match.

V gene TRBV3-1 (or the pseudogene TRBV3-2) combines with J gene TRBJ2-3; TRBD1 might be the D (5 bases). The CDR3 covers 16 residues. Trimming cost V 3 bases and J 0 bases, with 13 bases left between them. The germline V gene encodes CDR1 LGHDT and CDR2 YNNKEL (reference sequence). CDR3 sequence: CASSQRRTRSTDTQYF. As DNA, the CDR3 is TGTGCCAGCAGCCAGAGAAGGACAAGGAGCACAGATACGCAGTATTTT.

The chain recombines TRBV11-3 with TRBJ2-5; D call uncertain. The CDR3 contains 13 residues. The germline V and J ends were trimmed by 6 bases and 5 bases, with 13 bases remaining between them. Germline-derived CDR1 and CDR2 are SGHNT and YENEEA. DNA of the CDR3: TGTGCCAGCAGGCGTAAGTTGGAGGAGACCCAGTACTTC. Protein: CASRRKLEETQYF.

The V call is TRBV7-2, the J call TRBJ1-1; TRBD1 is a possible D gene (6 bases). The CDR3 is 15 amino acids. V was clipped by 4 bases and J by 3 bases, with 15 bases between them. Germline lookup yields CDR1 SGHTA and CDR2 FQGNSA. CDR3: CASSSGQGWDTEAFF. The DNA of the CDR3 is TGTGCCAGCAGCTCCGGTCAGGGGTGGGACACTGAAGCTTTCTTT.

The rearrangement links TRBV14 to TRBJ1-3; D is possibly TRBD1 (5 bases). The CDR3 is made up of 16 amino acids. Trimming took 2 bases from V and 4 from J, leaving 15 bases between them. CDR1 is SGHDN, CDR2 FVKESK, per germline. CDR3 sequence: CASSQLGQERGNTIYF. DNA of the CDR3: TGTGCCAGCAGCCAACTAGGACAAGAGAGAGGAAACACCATATATTTT. The full variable domain, its missing parts supplied by reference TRBV14 and TRBJ1-3, is EAGVTQFPSHSVIEKGQTVTLRCDPISGHDNLYWYRRVMGKEIKFLLHFVKESKQDESGMPNNRFLAERTGGTYSTLKVQPAELEDSGVYFCASSQLGQERGNTIYFGEGSWLTVV.

The V gene is TRBV15, the J gene TRBJ1-3; D may be TRBD1 (5 bases). Deletions cut 3 bases from V and 8 bases from J, with 17 bases between. The CDR3 spans 15 residues. CDR1 LNHNV and CDR2 YYDKDF come from the germline V gene (reference sequence). For the CDR3, the DNA is TGTGCCACCAGCAGGGACCGACAGTTGGGTGACACCATATATTTT. Translation: CATSRDRQLGDTIYF.

The chain recombines TRBV19 with TRBJ1-2; 9 bases line up with TRBD1. Germline CDR1 reads LNHDA; CDR2 reads SQIVND (reference sequence). V was clipped by 9 bases and J by 1 base; unmatched bases: 12. This CDR3 is built from 16 residues. This CDR3 reads CASSPTRDRVNYGYTF. Here the CDR3 DNA reads TGTGCCAGCTCTCCCACTCGGGACAGGGTTAACTATGGCTACACCTTC.

J is TRBJ1-6 and V is TRBV6-4; D is possibly TRBD1 (6 bases). CDR1 is MRHNA and CDR2 is SNTAGT in the germline V gene. The CDR3 spans 14 residues. V lost 4 bases, J lost 8 bases, and 12 bases lay in between. The CDR3 loop reads CASSATTGDSPLHF. The CDR3 coding sequence is TGTGCCAGCAGTGCTACGACAGGAGATTCACCCCTCCACTTT.

This chain links TRBV4-1 with TRBJ1-5; D perhaps matches TRBD1 (5 bases). The CDR3 contains 16 residues. Germline assignment: CDR1 MGHRA and CDR2 YSYEKL. V was cut by 0 bases and J by 3 bases, with 12 bases left in between. The CDR3 DNA sequence: TGCGCCAGCAGCCAAGAGGGGGGTCAGTTCAATCAGCCCCAGCATTTT. Amino acids: CASSQEGGQFNQPQHF.

This sequence joins TRBV18 and TRBJ1-1, with D possibly TRBD1 on 6 matching bases. V was pared by 4 bases and J by 1 base, with 10 bases between. CDR3 size: 14 residues. Germline V gene sequence: CDR1 KGHSH, CDR2 LQKENI. CDR3 in amino acids: CASSLQGKNTEAFF. The CDR3 region has the DNA TGTGCCAGCTCACTACAGGGCAAGAACACTGAAGCTTTCTTT.

The chain employs TRBV7-3 and TRBJ1-6; D remains unclear. The CDR3 spans 15 residues. Germline lookup yields CDR1 SGHTA and CDR2 FQGTGA. The V end was cut by 2 bases, the J end by 9 bases, with 14 bases between. The CDR3 reads CASSLAGNGVSPLHF. In nucleotides, the CDR3 is TGTGCCAGCAGCTTAGCGGGTAACGGGGTTTCACCCCTCCACTTT.

In this sample, this clone turned up once. The genes are TRBV5-6 and TRBJ1-2; no reliable D call. The CDR3 is 14 residues long. CDR1 is SGHDT and CDR2 is YYEEEE in the germline V gene. The V and J ends lost 1 base and 4 bases respectively, with 11 bases between them. CDR3 in amino acids: CASSLLQELYGYTF. The CDR3 nucleotides are TGTGCCAGCAGCTTGCTCCAGGAGCTCTATGGCTACACCTTC.

This rearrangement joins TRBV18 to TRBJ1-1; D is possibly TRBD1 (6 bases). Germline CDR1 reads KGHSH; CDR2 reads LQKENI. CDR3 length: 14 residues. Trimming stripped 3 bases from V and 11 bases from J, with 19 bases between. The CDR3 DNA reads as TGTGCCAGCTCACCCTATCCTGTAGGGGGAGAGGCTTTCTTT. It translates to CASSPYPVGGEAFF.

In this sample, this clone turned up a few times. V and J are TRBV21-1 and TRBJ2-7; TRBD2 reflects the table's D call only, with no check against the DNA. TRBV21-1 is a known pseudogene. There are 14 residues in the CDR3. The CDR3 here is CASSKEKGAVEQYF. The CDR3 bases are TGTGCCAGCAGCAAAGAAAAGGGAGCGGTCGAGCAGTACTTC.

The chain is built from TRBV7-9 and TRBJ2-7; the match to TRBD1 covers 7 bases. CDR1 is SEHNR and CDR2 is FQNEAQ in the germline V gene (reference sequence). The CDR3 extends over 14 amino acids. J lost 1 base, V lost 5 bases, and 5 bases had no gene match. Here the CDR3 reads CASSPTGRSYEQYF. The CDR3 bases are TGTGCCAGCAGCCCGACAGGGCGTTCCTACGAGCAGTACTTC.

J is TRBJ2-5 and V is TRBV14, with D unresolved. This CDR3 region has 17 residues. V lost 0 bases, J lost 2 bases, and 16 bases lay in between. Germline V gene data show CDR1 as SGHDN and CDR2 as FVKESK. CDR3 DNA sequence: TGTGCCAGCAGCCAAGACGGAATTCTCCTAGATCAAGAGACCCAGTACTTC. It yields the protein CASSQDGILLDQETQYF.

The chain couples TRBV3-1 (or the pseudogene TRBV3-2) to TRBJ1-2; D not certain. Germline assignment: CDR1 LGHDT and CDR2 YNNKEL (reference sequence). The CDR3 sequence is 18 residues long. V gave up 0 bases and J gave up 0 bases, with 17 bases separating them. This CDR3 is CASSQDLVDLGANYGYTF. DNA of the CDR3: TGTGCCAGCAGCCAAGATCTGGTCGATCTGGGTGCTAACTATGGCTACACCTTC.

CDR3 nucleotide sequence: TGTGCCAGCTCACCCGACCGTGGGGACGAGCAGTACTTC. This translates into CASSPDRGDEQYF. The chain joins TRBV18 to TRBJ2-7; the D is unclear. The CDR3 consists of 13 residues. Germline lookup yields CDR1 KGHSH and CDR2 LQKENI. Trimming stripped 3 bases from V and 5 bases from J, with 11 bases between.

The rearrangement joins TRBV18 to TRBJ1-1, with 7 positions matching TRBD1. The CDR3 length is 14 residues. From germline, CDR1 is KGHSH and CDR2 LQKENI. V lost 6 bases and J lost 2; bases outside the gene matches: 6. In DNA form, the CDR3 reads TGTGCCAGCTCCCCGGGACAGCTTAACACTGAAGCTTTCTTT. It codes for CASSPGQLNTEAFF. Together with reference TRBV18 and TRBJ1-1, the CDR3 gives the full variable domain: NAGVMQNPRHLVRRRGQEARLRCSPMKGHSHVYWYRQLPEEGLKFMVYLQKENIIDESGMPKERFSAEFPKEGPSILRIQQVVRGDSAAYFCASSPGQLNTEAFFGQGTRLTVV.

V usage is TRBV2 and J usage is TRBJ1-6, with 10 bases that match TRBD1. The CDR3 covers 19 residues. Germline CDR1 reads SNHLY; CDR2 reads FYNNEI. The V and J ends lost 5 bases and 0 bases, in that order; junction bases with no gene match: 10. In DNA form, the CDR3 reads TGTGCCAGCAGTAAAACGACAGGGGGCTCCAGCTCCTATAATTCACCCCTCCACTTT. It translates to CASSKTTGGSSSYNSPLHF.

This chain uses TRBV9 with TRBJ2-3, with TRBD2 identical over 12 bases. CDR3 length: 19 amino acids. The V and J ends lost 0 bases and 6 bases, in that order; junction bases with no gene match: 14. Germline V CDR1 and CDR2: SGDLS, YYNGEE. As DNA, the CDR3 is TGTGCCAGCAGCGTAGGACGGACTAGCGGGGTGTGGTGGGGGGATACGCAGTATTTT. Protein: CASSVGRTSGVWWGDTQYF.

The chain joins TRBV10-2 to TRBJ2-2; unclear D gene. CDR1 and CDR2 from the germline V gene are WSHSY and SAAADI. The CDR3 is 15 amino acids. V was pared by 3 bases and J by 4 bases, with 12 bases between. This CDR3 is CASSDVQVLTGELFF. The CDR3 coding sequence is TGCGCCAGCAGTGACGTTCAGGTGCTCACCGGGGAGCTGTTTTTT.

This chain joins TRBV11-2 and TRBJ2-2, with unresolved D. The CDR3 is made up of 12 amino acids. CDR1 is SGHAT and CDR2 is FQNNGV in the germline V gene. Trimming removed 4 bases at V and 15 bases at J, with 15 bases between. For the CDR3, the DNA is TGTGCCAGCAGCTCTAATGCACTCGACGTGTTTTTT. Translating gives CASSSNALDVFF. The full variable domain, with the rest looked up from reference TRBV11-2 and TRBJ2-2, is EAGVAQSPRYKIIEKRQSVAFWCNPISGHATLYWYQQILGQGPKLLIQFQNNGVVDDSQLPKDRFSAERLKGVDSTLKIQPAKLEDSAVYLCASSSNALDVFFGEGSRLTVL.

The chain recombines TRBV5-8 with TRBJ2-3; D may correspond to TRBD1 or TRBD2 (6 bases each). Trimming left V 7 bases short and J 1 base short, with 13 bases between. Germline loops: CDR1 SGHTS, CDR2 YDEGEE. The CDR3 covers 14 residues. In nucleotides, the CDR3 is TGTGCCAGCCTAGGGGGGTACGGCACAGATACGCAGTATTTT. Its protein product is CASLGGYGTDTQYF. The full variable domain, rest sourced from reference TRBV5-8 and TRBJ2-3, is EAGVTQSPTHLIKTRGQQATLRCSPISGHTSVYWYQQALGLGLQFLLWYDEGEERNRGNFPPRFSGRQFPNYSSELNVNALELEDSALYLCASLGGYGTDTQYFGPGTRLTVL.

This chain connects TRBV5-1 to TRBJ1-2; 7 bases match TRBD1. CDR1 is SGHRS, CDR2 YFSETQ, per germline. The CDR3 is 14 residues long. Trimming at V came to 5 bases and at J to 3 bases, leaving 7 bases not matched to a gene. The CDR3 here is CASRQSTGDYGYTF. CDR3 nucleotide sequence: TGCGCCAGCAGACAATCTACAGGGGACTATGGCTACACCTTC.

The chain carries TRBV6-5 and TRBJ1-2; no firm D call. V gave up 6 bases and J gave up 4 bases, with 9 bases separating them. The CDR3 runs 12 residues. Per the germline V gene, CDR1 is MNHEY and CDR2 is SVGAGI. The CDR3 DNA is TGTGCCAGCAGGACGGACCCCTATGGCTACACCTTC. It specifies CASRTDPYGYTF.